This T cell receptor beta chain originates from a study of T-cell reconstitution after alpha-beta-depleted transplantation in children. This clonotype was recorded a few times. Its antigen is unidentified. Library preparation (for TCRbeta) was performed with unique molecular identifiers. From the PCR reads, TCRdb called clonotypes with MiXCR, one entry per CDR3 protein. This sample has hundreds of thousands of distinct CDR3 sequences; roughly a sixth occur once, and the top ten carry about 45%. Study-wide findings and caveats: The origin of alpha-beta T cells about two months after transplant was reportedly several hundred expanded graft clones. By one year post-transplant, T-cell counts and diversity largely arose from T cells that were newly produced. Surviving thymic progenitors and recipient T cells were the source of high TCRbeta diversity at day 60 in some patients.

CDR1 and CDR2 from the germline V gene are SGHTA and FQGNSA. Trimming removed 2 bases at V and 4 bases at J, with 12 bases between. The CDR3 totals 15 residues. The chain couples TRBV7-2 to TRBJ1-5; no firm D call. Sequencing used PBMCs, mostly from graft donor cells, obtained 360 days after TCRalphabeta/CD19-depleted stem cell transplant. This TCR was sampled from a male patient under 10 years old who had a stem cell transplant for acute lymphoblastic leukemia, so the T cells may come from the graft donor. The CDR3 DNA reads as TGTGCCAGCAGCTTATTCCCTATGGGTAATCAGCCCCAGCATTTT. Translated: CASSLFPMGNQPQHF.